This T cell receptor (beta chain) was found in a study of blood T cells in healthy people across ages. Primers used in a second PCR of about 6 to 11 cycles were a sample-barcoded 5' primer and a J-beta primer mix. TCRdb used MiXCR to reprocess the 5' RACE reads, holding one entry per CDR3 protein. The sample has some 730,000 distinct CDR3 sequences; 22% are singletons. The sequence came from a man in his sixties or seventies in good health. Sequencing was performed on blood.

CDR3 region: CASSPTRGVAETQYF. For the CDR3, the DNA is TGTGCCAGCAGCCCTACCCGGGGGGTAGCAGAGACCCAGTACTTC. The rearrangement joins TRBV7-2 to TRBJ2-7; 7 bases fit TRBD2. The J call may be in error: the DNA end matches TRBJ2-5 better. This CDR3 contains 15 residues. Germline CDR1 reads SGHTA; CDR2 reads FQGNSA.